Shown below are 18 T cell receptor beta chains from a single sample sequenced in a study of OX40 agonist ivuxolimab in advanced cancers. TCRdb's table, derived via immunoSEQ multiplex PCR, lists solely in-frame clones and lacks some. The sample has some 22,000 clones, around two thirds seen once. Sequenced material: CD4+ or CD8+ T cells sorted from blood, taken in a trial of the OX40 agonist ivuxolimab. The source is an adult with an advanced solid tumor such as melanoma, head and neck, liver or kidney cancer.

A word on this clone: Different DNA sequences within this sample yield the same CDR3. The chain carries TRBV27 and TRBJ2-4; D remains ambiguous. The germline V and J ends were trimmed by 5 bases and 0 bases, with 11 bases remaining between them. CDR1 is MNHEY and CDR2 is SMNVEV in the germline V gene (reference sequence). This CDR3 is 15 amino acids long. The CDR3 coding sequence is TGTGCCAGCAGTCCGATTACGGAAGCCAAAAACATTCAGTACTTC. This encodes CASSPITEAKNIQYF.

The V gene is TRBV11-3, the J gene TRBJ2-1, with 10 bases that match TRBD1. This CDR3 comprises 15 residues. Germline V gives CDR1 SGHNT, CDR2 YENEEA. J lost 4 bases, V lost 5 bases, and 5 bases had no gene match. CDR3 protein: CASSHRDRGYNEQFF. CDR3 coding DNA: TGTGCCAGCAGCCACCGGGACAGGGGATACAATGAGCAGTTCTTC.

This clone was seen a few times. V gene TRBV4-2 combines with J gene TRBJ1-6; unclear D gene. CDR1 LGHNA and CDR2 YNFKEQ come from the germline V gene. This CDR3 has 17 amino acids. The germline V and J ends were trimmed by 0 bases and 4 bases, with 13 bases remaining between them. This chain's CDR3 is CASSQDPPGSYNSPLHF. CDR3 nucleotides: TGTGCCAGCAGCCAAGATCCTCCGGGGTCGTATAATTCACCCCTCCACTTT.

V and J are TRBV6-1 and TRBJ1-5; no definite D call. Trimming left V 7 bases short and J 1 base short, with 14 bases between. The germline gives CDR1 MNHNS, CDR2 SASEGT. The CDR3 length is 15 residues. CDR3 residues: CASTPYRGSNQPQHF. The CDR3 region has the DNA TGTGCCAGCACCCCATACCGAGGGAGCAATCAGCCCCAGCATTTT.

The chain is built from TRBV5-1 and TRBJ2-7, with D unresolved. CDR1 is SGHRS, CDR2 YFSETQ, per germline. V gave up 1 base and J gave up 2 bases, with 4 bases separating them. There are 12 residues in the CDR3. The CDR3 protein is CASSLRPYEQYF. CDR3 bases: TGCGCCAGCAGCTTGCGTCCCTACGAGCAGTACTTC.

J is TRBJ2-2 and V is TRBV7-9, with D possibly TRBD2 on 6 matching bases. V was cut by 5 bases and J by 8 bases, with 15 bases left in between. The CDR3 is 14 amino acids. Germline assignment: CDR1 SEHNR and CDR2 FQNEAQ (reference sequence). The DNA for the CDR3 is TGTGCCAGCAGCGAGGGACTGTCAGGGGGGGAGCTGTTTTTT. It encodes CASSEGLSGGELFF.

The chain couples TRBV27 to TRBJ2-7, with 7 bases identical to TRBD1. Germline values: CDR1 MNHEY, CDR2 SMNVEV (reference sequence). The CDR3 runs to 14 residues. Trimming took 2 bases from V and 4 from J; bases not matched to a gene: 5. CDR3 bases: TGTGCCAGCAGTTTAGGGCAGGGGGTGTACGAGCAGTACTTC. Encoded protein: CASSLGQGVYEQYF.

This clone turned up a few times. The CDR3 nucleotides are TGTGCCAGCAGCTTCAGGGGGTTGGGGCAAGAGACCCAGTACTTC. Protein: CASSFRGLGQETQYF. The chain has TRBV11-3 and TRBJ2-5; TRBD1 matches at 7 bases. Trimming cost V 3 bases and J 2 bases; bases outside gene matches: 6. The CDR3 spans 15 residues. Germline-derived CDR1 and CDR2 are SGHNT and YENEEA. Supplemented by reference TRBV11-3 and TRBJ2-5, the full variable domain reads EAGVVQSPRYKIIEKKQPVAFWCNPISGHNTLYWYLQNLGQGPELLIRYENEEAVDDSQLPKDRFSAERLKGVDSTLKIQPAELGDSAVYLCASSFRGLGQETQYFGPGTRLLVL.

The genes are TRBV5-1 and TRBJ1-2; D not resolved. CDR3 length equals 14 residues. Germline V gene sequence: CDR1 SGHRS, CDR2 YFSETQ. The V end lost 0 bases, the J end lost 4 bases, and 10 bases lay between the germline ends. CDR3 region: CASSLDRESYGYTF. Written as DNA, the CDR3 is TGCGCCAGCAGCTTGGATCGGGAGAGCTATGGCTACACCTTC.

This chain links TRBV28 with TRBJ2-4, with D unclear. Germline V gene data show CDR1 as MDHEN and CDR2 as SYDVKM. V gave up 3 bases and J gave up 1 base, with 10 bases separating them. The CDR3 covers 15 residues. The CDR3 bases are TGTGCCAGCAGTTTTCAACACACGGCCAAAAACATTCAGTACTTC. Protein: CASSFQHTAKNIQYF.

The chain recombines TRBV29-1 with TRBJ2-1, with 10 bases aligning to TRBD1. Trimming cost V 3 bases and J 3 bases; bases outside gene matches: 2. Germline CDR1 reads SQVTM; CDR2 reads ANQGSEA. The CDR3 covers 14 residues. CDR3 sequence reads: CSVDGTGVYNEQFF. The CDR3 nucleotides are TGCAGCGTTGATGGGACAGGGGTCTACAATGAGCAGTTCTTC.

The chain has TRBV6-5 and TRBJ2-1; no definite D call. There are 13 residues in the CDR3. CDR1 MNHEY and CDR2 SVGAGI come from the germline V gene. Between the trimmed V and J ends, which lost 6 bases and 3 bases, there was a span of 9 bases. In DNA, the CDR3 is TGTGCCAGCAGCTTTGGAAGCTACAATGAGCAGTTCTTC. It specifies CASSFGSYNEQFF.

This chain connects TRBV7-9 to TRBJ1-2; possible D gene TRBD1, 5 bases. Between the trimmed V and J ends, which lost 5 bases and 3 bases, there was a span of 13 bases. Germline values: CDR1 SEHNR, CDR2 FQNEAQ (reference sequence). This CDR3 is built from 14 residues. CDR3 residues: CASSGGLLDYGYTF. The CDR3 bases are TGTGCCAGCAGCGGGGGACTTTTGGACTATGGCTACACCTTC.

V gene TRBV19 combines with J gene TRBJ1-5; no clear D gene. CDR1 is LNHDA and CDR2 is SQIVND in the germline V gene (reference sequence). There are 19 residues in the CDR3. Between the trimmed V and J ends, which lost 2 bases and 2 bases, there was a span of 22 bases. Here the CDR3 reads CASSIWIPGSWKGNQPQHF. The CDR3 DNA is TGTGCCAGTAGTATATGGATCCCGGGCTCCTGGAAGGGCAATCAGCCCCAGCATTTT.

V and J are TRBV9 and TRBJ1-5; TRBD1 agrees at 8 bases. The CDR3 length is 15 residues. Germline V gene data show CDR1 as SGDLS and CDR2 as YYNGEE. The junction had 8 bases not matched to a gene; V was cut back by 3 bases and J by 6 bases. The CDR3 sequence is CASSDGQGLSQPQHF. The CDR3 DNA follows: TGTGCCAGCAGCGACGGACAGGGATTATCTCAGCCCCAGCATTTT.

The J gene is TRBJ2-2, the V gene TRBV5-8, with D maybe TRBD1 (5 bases). The ends were cut back, 0 bases at V and 3 bases at J, with 9 bases in the middle. The CDR3 totals 15 residues. CDR1 is SGHTS and CDR2 is YDEGEE in the germline V gene. The CDR3 loop reads CASSLVQGDTGELFF. Written as DNA, the CDR3 is TGTGCCAGCAGCTTGGTTCAGGGTGACACCGGGGAGCTGTTTTTT.

The table lists this clone with a few counts. The rearrangement links TRBV9 to TRBJ2-7, with TRBD2 matching over 8 bases. Germline CDR1 is SGDLS and CDR2 is YYNGEE. This CDR3 contains 14 residues. V trimming: 0 bases; J trimming: 6 bases; junction bases outside the gene matches: 5. The CDR3 DNA sequence: TGTGCCAGCAGCGTAGCGGGGGGGCCCTCCGAGCAGTACTTC. It yields the protein CASSVAGGPSEQYF.

The chain has TRBV27 and TRBJ1-6, with a weak D call TRBD1 (6 bases). Looked up from germline, CDR1 is MNHEY and CDR2 is SMNVEV (reference sequence). The CDR3 loop spans 13 amino acids. Trimming left V 10 bases short and J 3 bases short, with 10 bases between. The CDR3 DNA is TGTGCCACAGGGGTTGACTATAATTCACCCCTCCACTTT. This translates into CATGVDYNSPLHF.